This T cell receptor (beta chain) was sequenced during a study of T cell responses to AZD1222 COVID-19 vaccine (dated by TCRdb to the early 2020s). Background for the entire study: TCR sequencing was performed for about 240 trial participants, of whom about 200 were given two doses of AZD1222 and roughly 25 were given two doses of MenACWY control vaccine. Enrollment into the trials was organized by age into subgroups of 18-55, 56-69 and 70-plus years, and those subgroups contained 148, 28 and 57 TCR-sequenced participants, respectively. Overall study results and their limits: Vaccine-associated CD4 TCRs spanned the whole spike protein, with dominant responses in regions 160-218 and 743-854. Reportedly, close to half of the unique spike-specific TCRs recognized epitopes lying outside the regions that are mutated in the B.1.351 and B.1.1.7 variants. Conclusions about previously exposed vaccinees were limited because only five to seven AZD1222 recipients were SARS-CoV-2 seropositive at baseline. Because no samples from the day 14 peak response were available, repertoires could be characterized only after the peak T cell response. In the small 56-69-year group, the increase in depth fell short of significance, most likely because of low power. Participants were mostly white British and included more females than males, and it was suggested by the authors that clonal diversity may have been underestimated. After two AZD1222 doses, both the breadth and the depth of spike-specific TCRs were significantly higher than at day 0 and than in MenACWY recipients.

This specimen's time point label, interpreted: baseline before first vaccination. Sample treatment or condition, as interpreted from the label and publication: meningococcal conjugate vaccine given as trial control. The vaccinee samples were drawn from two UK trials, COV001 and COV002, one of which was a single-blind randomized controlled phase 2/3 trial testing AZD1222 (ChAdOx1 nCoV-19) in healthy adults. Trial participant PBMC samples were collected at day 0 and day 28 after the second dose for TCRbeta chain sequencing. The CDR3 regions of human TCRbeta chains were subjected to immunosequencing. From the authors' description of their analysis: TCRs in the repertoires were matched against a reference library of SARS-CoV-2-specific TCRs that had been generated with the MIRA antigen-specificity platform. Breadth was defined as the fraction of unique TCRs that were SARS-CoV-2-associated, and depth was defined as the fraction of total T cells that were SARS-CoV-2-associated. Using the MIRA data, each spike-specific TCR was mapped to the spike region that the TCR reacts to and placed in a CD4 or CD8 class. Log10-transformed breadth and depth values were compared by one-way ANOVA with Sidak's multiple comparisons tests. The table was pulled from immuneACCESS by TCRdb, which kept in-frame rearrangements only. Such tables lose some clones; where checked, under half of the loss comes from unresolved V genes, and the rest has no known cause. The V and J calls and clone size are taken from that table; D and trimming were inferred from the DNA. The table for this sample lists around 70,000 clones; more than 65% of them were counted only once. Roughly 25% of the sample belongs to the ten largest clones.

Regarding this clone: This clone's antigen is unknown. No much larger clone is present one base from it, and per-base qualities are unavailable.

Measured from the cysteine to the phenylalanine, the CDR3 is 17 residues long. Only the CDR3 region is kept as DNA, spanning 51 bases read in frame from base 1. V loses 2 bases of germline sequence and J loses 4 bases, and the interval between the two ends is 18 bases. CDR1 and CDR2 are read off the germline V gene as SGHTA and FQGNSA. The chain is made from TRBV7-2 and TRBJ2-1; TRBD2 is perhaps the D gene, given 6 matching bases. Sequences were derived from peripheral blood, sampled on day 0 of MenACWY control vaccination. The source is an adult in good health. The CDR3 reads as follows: CASSLPRGPPLYNEQFF. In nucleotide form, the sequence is TGTGCCAGCAGCTTACCGCGGGGACCTCCTTTATACAATGAGCAGTTCTTC.